One T cell receptor beta chain is described in this entry. Generated by immunoSEQ multiplex PCR, the TCRdb table keeps only in-frame clones and is missing some. The sample yields approximately 170,000 clones, roughly 84% seen once. The data are from a study of blood T cell repertoires in COVID-19. Whole-study context: Sites in the United States, Italy and Spain provided acute and convalescent COVID-19 samples. Sources were T cells, B-cell-depleted T cells, or PBMCs; the material itself was cDNA or gDNA.

Germline values: CDR1 ENHRY, CDR2 SYGVKD. The V end was cut by 10 bases, the J end by 0 bases, with 12 bases between. The length of the CDR3 is 14 residues. V and J are TRBV10-3 and TRBJ2-2, with D maybe TRBD1 (6 bases). The TCR was taken from a man aged 70 or older with active or convalescent COVID-19. The specimen was peripheral blood. The CDR3 DNA reads as TGTGCCACCAGAACAGGGACGAACACCGGGGAGCTGTTTTTT. It is translated as CATRTGTNTGELFF.